The rows below give T cell receptor beta chains drawn from one sample of a study of spatial heterogeneity in lung cancer. TCRdb redid the calling of the 5' RACE reads with MiXCR, one entry per CDR3 protein. The table has about 11,000 distinct CDR3 sequences, over 4.5% seen once. This specimen consisted of lung tumor tissue, obtained at surgery. Receptor source: a male donor with early-stage non-small cell lung cancer. Both conserved end residues are trimmed from each CDR3.

j_gene: TRBJ1-2; v_gene: TRBV30; len: 10; CDR3aa: AWSEANYGYT
j_gene: TRBJ2-7; v_gene: TRBV12-3/TRBV12-4; len: 12; CDR3aa: ASSTRRGAIEQY
j_gene: TRBJ2-3; v_gene: TRBV28; len: 13; CDR3aa: ASSLGGRGKDTQY
j_gene: TRBJ1-1; v_gene: TRBV7-9; len: 10; CDR3aa: ASSLRHPEAF
j_gene: TRBJ2-2; v_gene: TRBV19; len: 13; CDR3aa: ASSLQTVNTGELF
j_gene: TRBJ2-7; v_gene: TRBV20-1; len: 12; CDR3aa: SVLGLAGNYEQY
j_gene: TRBJ2-1; v_gene: TRBV20-1; len: 12; CDR3aa: SASRRLVSTSQF
j_gene: TRBJ1-1; v_gene: TRBV25-1; len: 11; CDR3aa: ASSEPGSTEAF
j_gene: TRBJ2-7; v_gene: TRBV7-2; len: 15; CDR3aa: ASSLKVPGVVGYEQY
j_gene: TRBJ2-5; v_gene: TRBV18; len: 11; CDR3aa: ASSPIGKETQY
j_gene: TRBJ1-5; v_gene: TRBV20-1; len: 10; CDR3aa: SARDSNQPQH
j_gene: TRBJ2-2; v_gene: TRBV25-1; len: 15; CDR3aa: ASVYFRDRVYTGELF